The 5 T cell receptor beta chains below come from one sample, sequenced in a study of breast tumors, draining lymph nodes, adjacent tissues. Each CDR3 protein is one row after TCRdb ran MiXCR on the multiplex PCR reads. The profile shows 45,000 to 65,000 distinct CDR3 sequences, 42% of them singletons. Sample: breast tumor tissue. Source of these receptors: a female donor with breast cancer. Some clones in this sample may be carry-over from other donors' samples.

This clonotype was recorded many times. This chain uses TRBV19 with TRBJ2-2; D gene unclear. The CDR3 totals 17 residues. Trimming shortened V by 5 bases and J by 0 bases, and 16 bases separated the two germline ends. CDR1 is LNHDA and CDR2 is SQIVND in the germline V gene (reference sequence). Written as DNA, the CDR3 is TGTGCCAGTAGTTCGTTTCGTGGGGAACCGAACACCGGGGAGCTGTTTTTT. Translated: CASSSFRGEPNTGELFF.

The V call is TRBV30, the J call TRBJ2-7; D might be TRBD2 (5 bases). The CDR3 contains 15 residues. Trimming pared 0 bases from V and 0 bases from J, leaving 12 bases between. Germline V CDR1 and CDR2: GTSNPN, SVGIG (reference sequence). In DNA, the CDR3 is TGTGCCTGGAGTGTGCAACGTGGGAGCTCCTACGAGCAGTACTTC. Its translation is CAWSVQRGSSYEQYF.

Remarks on this clonotype: Here the CDR3 omits its conserved ending phenylalanine or tryptophan, so a read error is the likely source. J is TRBJ2-5 and V is TRBV20-1, with 10 bases matching TRBD2. The J segment lost 4 bases and the V segment lost 5 bases, leaving 7 bases of the junction unmatched. The CDR3 runs to 14 residues. CDR1 is DFQATT, CDR2 SNEGSKA, per germline (reference sequence). The chain's CDR3 is CSAEPGLARETQYC. CDR3 nucleotides: TGCAGTGCTGAACCGGGACTAGCGAGAGAGACCCAGTACTGC.

The V call is TRBV7-4, the J call TRBJ2-7, with 10 bases identical to TRBD1. The J call may be faulty, since TRBJ2-1 better matches the DNA end. Germline lookup yields CDR1 SGHVT and CDR2 SQSDAQ. This CDR3 is built from 17 residues. The CDR3 reads CASSLAPGQGLYNEQFF. CDR3 DNA: TGTGCCAGCAGCTTAGCCCCGGGACAGGGGCTATACAATGAGCAGTTCTTC.

This chain joins TRBV28 and TRBJ1-4; tentatively, D is TRBD1 (5 bases). Germline V gene lookup returns CDR1 MDHEN and CDR2 SYDVKM. Deletions cut 3 bases from V and 0 bases from J, with 8 bases between. The CDR3 is made up of 15 amino acids. DNA of the CDR3: TGTGCCAGCAGTTTGGGGGACTCAACTAATGAAAAACTGTTTTTT. As protein: CASSLGDSTNEKLFF. Full variable domain (missing parts from reference TRBV28 and TRBJ1-4): DVKVTQSSRYLVKRTGEKVFLECVQDMDHENMFWYRQDPGLGLRLIYFSYDVKMKEKGDIPEGYSVSREKKERFSLILESASTNQTSMYLCASSLGDSTNEKLFFGSGTQLSVL.